These 24 T cell receptor beta chains came from one sample sequenced in a study of cytomegalovirus exposure and HLA in healthy donors (TCRdb year 2017). The library was obtained by the immunoSEQ multiplex PCR assay. A mixture of 60 forward primers for TCR Vbeta segments and 13 reverse primers for TCR Jbeta segments was used in the multiplex PCR. Sourced from immuneACCESS, this table was stored by TCRdb with only in-frame sequences that have V and J called. A share of the clones is absent; for the studies checked, an unresolved V gene accounts for under half, and the remainder has no known explanation. This sample's table contains about 40,000 clones. Jointly, the top ten make up around 3.8% of the sample. The sequenced sample consisted of PBMCs. These receptor sequences come from a male donor in good health and CMV-seronegative.

Considering frequency, this clone is medium-sized. This rearrangement joins TRBV6-4 to TRBJ2-7, with 8 bases fitting TRBD2. CDR3 length: 15 residues. The V gene end was trimmed by 2 bases and the J gene end by 5 bases; junction bases not matched to a gene: 8. Germline V CDR1 and CDR2: MRHNA, SNTAGT. The CDR3 is CASSDGLAGQNEQYF. CDR3 nucleotides: TGTGCCAGCAGTGACGGATTAGCGGGGCAAAACGAGCAGTACTTC.

The rearrangement links TRBV7-9 to TRBJ2-2; 12 bases fit TRBD2. Germline values: CDR1 SEHNR, CDR2 FQNEAQ (reference sequence). The CDR3 sequence is 17 residues long. V trimming: 6 bases; J trimming: 0 bases; junction bases outside the gene matches: 5. The DNA for the CDR3 is TGTGCCAGCAGACCGACTAGCGGGGGACCGAACACCGGGGAGCTGTTTTTT. It codes for CASRPTSGGPNTGELFF.

The V gene is TRBV19, the J gene TRBJ1-5; TRBD1 might be the D (6 bases). The CDR3 loop spans 15 amino acids. CDR1 is LNHDA, CDR2 SQIVND, per germline (reference sequence). Trimming stripped 6 bases from V and 9 bases from J, with 21 bases between. This CDR3 is CASRPEGTRGLPQHF. The CDR3 coding sequence is TGTGCCAGTAGGCCCGAAGGCACCAGGGGCCTGCCCCAGCATTTT. The entire variable domain, with the rest obtained from reference TRBV19 and TRBJ1-5, is as follows: DGGITQSPKYLFRKEGQNVTLSCEQNLNHDAMYWYRQDPGQGLRLIYYSQIVNDFQKGDIAEGYSVSREKKESFPLTVTSAQKNPTAFYLCASRPEGTRGLPQHFGDGTRLSIL.

The chain recombines TRBV14 with TRBJ1-4; a weak D match, TRBD1 (6 bases). Trimming took 0 bases from V and 8 from J, leaving 13 bases between them. CDR1 and CDR2 from the germline V gene are SGHDN and FVKESK. The CDR3 runs 15 residues. The CDR3 region is CASSQDMGAGEKLFF. CDR3 sequence (DNA): TGTGCCAGCAGCCAAGATATGGGGGCCGGGGAAAAACTGTTTTTT.

The rearrangement links TRBV18 to TRBJ2-6, with D perhaps TRBD2 (5 bases). Trimming shortened V by 1 base and J by 0 bases, and 13 bases separated the two germline ends. Germline CDR1 KGHSH, CDR2 LQKENI. The CDR3 runs 18 residues. CDR3 region: CASSPRRNGDSGANVLTF. CDR3 DNA: TGTGCCAGCTCACCACGCCGTAACGGGGACTCTGGGGCCAACGTCCTGACTTTC.

The CDR3 DNA follows: TGTGCCAGCAGACCCGCCGGGAGCTCTGGAAACACCATATATTTT. Translation gives CASRPAGSSGNTIYF. This chain links TRBV6-5 with TRBJ1-3; unclear D gene. V was pared by 6 bases and J by 0 bases, with 12 bases between. CDR1 is MNHEY and CDR2 is SVGAGI in the germline V gene. The CDR3 has 15 amino acids.

The CDR3 region is CASSAAGSQETQYF. CDR3 in DNA: TGTGCCAGCAGCGCCGCGGGCAGTCAAGAGACCCAGTACTTC. This chain joins TRBV7-9 and TRBJ2-5; D possibly corresponds to TRBD2 (5 bases). There are 14 residues in the CDR3. Per germline, CDR1 SEHNR and CDR2 FQNEAQ (reference sequence). V shed 5 bases and J shed 2 bases, with 12 bases lying between them.

The chain is built from TRBV7-2 and TRBJ1-1; 9 nucleotides align to TRBD1. The ends lost 3 bases at V and 5 bases at J; junction bases unmatched: 7. Germline V gives CDR1 SGHTA, CDR2 FQGNSA. The CDR3 has 15 amino acids. CDR3 in DNA: TGTGCCAGCAGCTTGAGCGGACAGGGGCCAACTGAAGCTTTCTTT. Protein: CASSLSGQGPTEAFF.

The chain links TRBV18 to TRBJ2-7; 7 bases are a match to TRBD1. After removal of 6 bases from V and 5 bases from J, the junction contained 22 bases not matched to a gene. Germline loops: CDR1 KGHSH, CDR2 LQKENI. The CDR3 sequence is 18 residues long. The CDR3 nucleotides are TGTGCCAGCTCGCCCCCAATCCAAGACAGGGTAGTTATGGACGAGCAGTACTTC. Its protein product is CASSPPIQDRVVMDEQYF.

This chain connects TRBV7-8 to TRBJ2-7, with 10 bases identical to TRBD1. The CDR3 is 15 residues long. CDR1 SGHVS and CDR2 FQNEAQ come from the germline V gene. The ends lost 5 bases at V and 4 bases at J; junction bases unmatched: 8. DNA for the CDR3: TGTGCCAGCAGCCCCTTGGGACAGGGGAGATACGAGCAGTACTTC. This sequence encodes CASSPLGQGRYEQYF.

J is TRBJ1-6 and V is TRBV27; 7 bases line up with TRBD1. The germline V gene encodes CDR1 MNHEY and CDR2 SMNVEV (reference sequence). CDR3 length equals 15 residues. V shed 7 bases and J 6 bases; nucleotides not matched to a gene: 9. The CDR3 sequence is CASKLEGQLNSPLHF. The CDR3, as DNA: TGTGCCAGCAAGCTCGAGGGACAGCTTAATTCACCCCTCCACTTT.

The gene calls are TRBV6-5 and TRBJ2-1; D may be TRBD2 (7 bases). Germline CDR1 MNHEY, CDR2 SVGAGI. The CDR3 runs to 12 residues. Trimming took off 5 bases at V and 8 bases at J, with 10 bases between the two ends. The CDR3 region is CASSGGGYEQFF. The DNA for the CDR3 is TGTGCCAGCAGTGGGGGGGGCTATGAGCAGTTCTTC.

V usage is TRBV11-2 and J usage is TRBJ2-1, with D perhaps matching TRBD2 (5 bases). V was trimmed by 4 bases and J by 11 bases, leaving 15 bases between them. Germline V gene lookup returns CDR1 SGHAT and CDR2 FQNNGV. CDR3 length: 13 amino acids. The CDR3 sequence is CASSSRERIKQFF. As DNA, the CDR3 is TGTGCCAGCAGCTCTAGGGAGCGAATCAAGCAGTTCTTC.

The rearrangement joins TRBV5-1 to TRBJ2-5; weak D call: TRBD2 (6 bases). CDR1 and CDR2 (germline): SGHRS, YFSETQ. The V end lost 1 base, the J end lost 5 bases, and 15 bases lay between the germline ends. The CDR3 totals 15 residues. DNA of the CDR3: TGCGCCAGCAGCTTGCAGCGGGTTAGCGATGAGACCCAGTACTTC. It specifies CASSLQRVSDETQYF.

The gene calls are TRBV7-9 and TRBJ1-5, with 8 positions matching TRBD1. Looked up from germline, CDR1 is SEHNR and CDR2 is FQNEAQ (reference sequence). The J segment lost 4 bases and the V segment lost 1 base, leaving 0 bases of the junction unmatched. The CDR3 runs 14 residues. The CDR3 protein is CASSLGQGNQPQHF. CDR3 nucleotides: TGTGCCAGCAGCTTAGGACAGGGGAATCAGCCCCAGCATTTT. Complete variable domain (other parts from reference TRBV7-9 and TRBJ1-5): DTGVSQNPRHKITKRGQNVTFRCDPISEHNRLYWYRQTLGQGPEFLTYFQNEAQLEKSRLLSDRFSAERPKGSFSTLEIQRTEQGDSAMYLCASSLGQGNQPQHFGDGTRLSIL.

This chain joins TRBV9 and TRBJ2-2; tentative D call: TRBD2 (5 bases). Trimming left V 5 bases short and J 0 bases short, with 8 bases between. CDR1 and CDR2 (germline): SGDLS, YYNGEE. The CDR3 extends over 14 amino acids. The CDR3 region is CASRREPNTGELFF. The CDR3 DNA sequence: TGTGCCAGCAGGAGGGAACCGAACACCGGGGAGCTGTTTTTT. The whole variable domain, remainder taken from reference TRBV9 and TRBJ2-2, is DSGVTQTPKHLITATGQRVTLRCSPRSGDLSVYWYQQSLDQGLQFLIQYYNGEERAKGNILERFSAQQFPDLHSELNLSSLELGDSALYFCASRREPNTGELFFGEGSRLTVL.

The chain carries TRBV7-2 and TRBJ1-6, with TRBD1 as a possible D gene (5 bases). Trimming pared 5 bases from V and 15 bases from J, leaving 23 bases between. The CDR3 is 15 residues long. Germline V lookup: CDR1 SGHTA, CDR2 FQGNSA. The CDR3 here is CASSPQGVSVVLLHF. CDR3 bases: TGTGCCAGCAGCCCCCAAGGGGTTTCTGTGGTGCTCCTCCACTTT.

The rearrangement joins TRBV6-5 to TRBJ1-1, with D perhaps matching TRBD1 (5 bases). The germline V gene encodes CDR1 MNHEY and CDR2 SVGAGI. V was clipped by 2 bases and J by 4 bases, with 14 bases between them. The CDR3 is made up of 15 amino acids. The CDR3 region is CASSYGDSRGTEAFF. The CDR3, as DNA: TGTGCCAGCAGTTACGGAGACAGTAGAGGCACTGAAGCTTTCTTT.

CDR3 sequence reads: CASSLRQGSEAFF. The CDR3 nucleotides are TGTGCCAGCAGCTTACGACAGGGCTCTGAAGCTTTCTTT. V usage is TRBV7-2 and J usage is TRBJ1-1; 7 nucleotides line up with TRBD1. The CDR3 runs 13 residues. J gave up 6 bases and V 2 bases, and 3 bases lay outside the gene matches. Germline CDR1 reads SGHTA; CDR2 reads FQGNSA. Full variable domain (missing parts from reference TRBV7-2 and TRBJ1-1): GAGVSQSPSNKVTEKGKDVELRCDPISGHTALYWYRQSLGQGLEFLIYFQGNSAPDKSGLPSDRFSAERTGGSVSTLTIQRTQQEDSAVYLCASSLRQGSEAFFGQGTRLTVV.

V usage is TRBV11-3 and J usage is TRBJ1-6; D ambiguous. Trimming left V 0 bases short and J 10 bases short, with 19 bases between. This CDR3 spans 17 amino acids. The germline V gene encodes CDR1 SGHNT and CDR2 YENEEA. The DNA of the CDR3 is TGTGCCAGCAGCTTAGATCGGGGTTTTTCCTTAGGCTCACCCCTCCACTTT. Translated: CASSLDRGFSLGSPLHF.

The rearrangement links TRBV2 to TRBJ1-5; a possible D gene is TRBD1 (6 bases). This CDR3 is built from 15 residues. CDR1 and CDR2 from the germline V gene are SNHLY and FYNNEI. Deletions cut 6 bases from V and 4 bases from J, with 16 bases between. CDR3 sequence (DNA): TGTGCCAGCAGGGAATGGGGACATCCTAATCAGCCCCAGCATTTT. Encoded protein: CASREWGHPNQPQHF.

The chain recombines TRBV15 with TRBJ1-2, with D unresolved. This CDR3 is 13 amino acids long. Germline assignment: CDR1 LNHNV and CDR2 YYDKDF (reference sequence). Between the trimmed V and J ends, which lost 0 bases and 8 bases, there was a span of 10 bases. CDR3 DNA: TGTGCCACCAGCAGAGATTATAGCGCCGGCTACACCTTC. It is translated as CATSRDYSAGYTF.

The chain employs TRBV28 and TRBJ2-1; no clear D. With 7 bases removed from V and 8 bases from J, the gap between germline ends came to 6 bases. Germline V gene sequence: CDR1 MDHEN, CDR2 SYDVKM. CDR3 length: 10 amino acids. The chain's CDR3 is CASIGDEQFF. In DNA, the CDR3 is TGTGCCAGCATTGGAGATGAGCAGTTCTTC. Looking up the rest from reference TRBV28 and TRBJ2-1 gives the full variable domain: DVKVTQSSRYLVKRTGEKVFLECVQDMDHENMFWYRQDPGLGLRLIYFSYDVKMKEKGDIPEGYSVSREKKERFSLILESASTNQTSMYLCASIGDEQFFGPGTRLTVL.

The chain combines TRBV6-1 with TRBJ1-5; perhaps TRBD1 as D (6 bases). The CDR3 extends over 13 amino acids. In germline, CDR1 is MNHNS, CDR2 SASEGT. The V gene lost 6 bases and the J gene lost 5 bases, with 11 bases spanning the gap. CDR3 DNA sequence: TGTGCCAGCAGCGACGCAGGGGATCAGCCCCAGCATTTT. It specifies CASSDAGDQPQHF.